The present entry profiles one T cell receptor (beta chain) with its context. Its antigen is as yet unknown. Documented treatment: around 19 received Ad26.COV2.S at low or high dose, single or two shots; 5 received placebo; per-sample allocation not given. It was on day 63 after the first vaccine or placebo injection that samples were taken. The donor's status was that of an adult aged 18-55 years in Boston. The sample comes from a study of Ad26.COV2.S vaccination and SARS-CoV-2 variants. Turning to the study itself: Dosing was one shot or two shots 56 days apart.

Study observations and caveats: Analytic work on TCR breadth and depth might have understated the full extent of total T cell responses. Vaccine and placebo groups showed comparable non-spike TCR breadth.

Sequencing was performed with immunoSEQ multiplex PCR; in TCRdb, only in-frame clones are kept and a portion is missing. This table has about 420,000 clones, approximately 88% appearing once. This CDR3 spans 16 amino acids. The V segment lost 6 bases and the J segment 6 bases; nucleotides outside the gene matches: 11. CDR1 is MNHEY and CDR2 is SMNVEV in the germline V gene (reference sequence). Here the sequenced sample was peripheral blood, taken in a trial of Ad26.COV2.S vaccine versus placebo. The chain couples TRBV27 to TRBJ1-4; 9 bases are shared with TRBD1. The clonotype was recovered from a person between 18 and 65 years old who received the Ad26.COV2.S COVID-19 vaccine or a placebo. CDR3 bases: TGTGCCAGCAGCTTTTCGTCCGGGACAGGGTATGAAAAACTGTTTTTT. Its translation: CASSFSSGTGYEKLFF.